The sequence of this TCR beta chain was determined in a study of shared clonotypes between healthy human individuals. Several immunoSEQ plates held equal portions of the genomic DNA taken from each subset. Some clones are missing from TCRdb's copy, which holds only in-frame ones; the method was immunoSEQ multiplex PCR. The sample contains over a million clones, around three quarters of which appear only once. Study outcomes and limitations: As a rule, naive subsets had a larger estimated richness than memory subsets. Rarefaction revealed incomplete sorted-subset sequencing despite large depth.

CDR3 length: 15 residues. V gave up 0 bases and J gave up 1 base, with 9 bases separating them. Details on this clone: Its antigen is currently unknown.

The V gene is TRBV5-3, the J gene TRBJ2-3; D is uncertain. TRBV5-3 is annotated as an ORF whose role is uncertain. The clonotype was recovered from a man aged 18 to 29 in good health. Some clones in this sample may be carry-over from other donors' samples. The sample consisted of memory CD4+ T cells from PBMCs. Subset here: CD45RA-negative fraction. CDR3 coding DNA: TGTGCCAGAAGCTTGGGGCTCCCGCGCACAGATACGCAGTATTTT. This translates into CARSLGLPRTDTQYF.